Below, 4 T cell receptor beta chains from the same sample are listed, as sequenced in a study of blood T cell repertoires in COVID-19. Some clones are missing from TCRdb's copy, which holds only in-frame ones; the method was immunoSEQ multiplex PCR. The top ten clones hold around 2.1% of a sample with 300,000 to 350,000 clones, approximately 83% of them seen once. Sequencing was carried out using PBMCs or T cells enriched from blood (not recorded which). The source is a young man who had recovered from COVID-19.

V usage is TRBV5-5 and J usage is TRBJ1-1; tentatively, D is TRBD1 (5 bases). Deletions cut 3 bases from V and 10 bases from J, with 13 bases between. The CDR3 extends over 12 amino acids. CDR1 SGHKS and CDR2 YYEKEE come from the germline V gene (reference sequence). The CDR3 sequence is CASSSDTPRAFF. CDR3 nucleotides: TGTGCCAGCAGCTCGGACACCCCTAGAGCTTTCTTT.

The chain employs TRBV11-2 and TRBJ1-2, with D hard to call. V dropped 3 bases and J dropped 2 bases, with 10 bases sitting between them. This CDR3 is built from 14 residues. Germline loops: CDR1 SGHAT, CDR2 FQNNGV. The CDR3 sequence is CASSLLAENYGYTF. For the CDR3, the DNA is TGTGCCAGCAGCTTGTTGGCTGAAAACTATGGCTACACCTTC.

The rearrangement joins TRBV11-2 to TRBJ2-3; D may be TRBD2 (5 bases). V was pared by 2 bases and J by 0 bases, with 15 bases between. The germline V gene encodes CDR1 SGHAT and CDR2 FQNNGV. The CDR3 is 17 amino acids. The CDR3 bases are TGTGCCAGCAGCTTATCCCCGGGGTCCGGGAGCACAGATACGCAGTATTTT. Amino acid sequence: CASSLSPGSGSTDTQYF.

CDR3 protein: CASSSDRDGGYTF. CDR3 in DNA: TGTGCCAGCAGCTCTGACAGGGATGGCGGCTACACCTTC. J is TRBJ1-2 and V is TRBV11-2, with 7 positions matching TRBD1. V trimming: 4 bases; J trimming: 8 bases; junction bases outside the gene matches: 7. Germline CDR1 is SGHAT and CDR2 is FQNNGV. CDR3 length equals 13 residues.